The 11 T cell receptor beta chains reported below all come from one sample, sequenced in a study of blood T cell repertoires in COVID-19. Profiling relied on immunoSEQ multiplex PCR, and the TCRdb table lists in-frame clones only, not all of them. Of about 98,000 clones in the sample, roughly four fifths were seen once. Specimen: peripheral blood. These receptors were obtained from a man aged 35-49 years with active or convalescent COVID-19.

This chain joins TRBV7-9 and TRBJ1-2; D ambiguous. The CDR3 contains 14 residues. Trimming took off 1 base at V and 0 bases at J, with 6 bases between the two ends. CDR1 SEHNR and CDR2 FQNEAQ come from the germline V gene (reference sequence). The CDR3 reads CASSLGEPNYGYTF. CDR3 in DNA: TGTGCCAGCAGCTTAGGGGAGCCTAACTATGGCTACACCTTC.

The chain has TRBV19 and TRBJ1-3; no firm D call. Per germline, CDR1 LNHDA and CDR2 SQIVND (reference sequence). This CDR3 spans 14 amino acids. Trimming removed 5 bases from V and 10 bases from J, with 18 bases in between. The CDR3 DNA sequence: TGTGCCAGTAGTGTCACGAAGGCTCTAGGTACCATATATTTT. The encoded protein is CASSVTKALGTIYF. Drawing the rest from reference TRBV19 and TRBJ1-3, the complete variable domain is DGGITQSPKYLFRKEGQNVTLSCEQNLNHDAMYWYRQDPGQGLRLIYYSQIVNDFQKGDIAEGYSVSREKKESFPLTVTSAQKNPTAFYLCASSVTKALGTIYFGEGSWLTVV.

The chain employs TRBV30 and TRBJ1-4; D remains ambiguous. This CDR3 is built from 14 residues. CDR1 is GTSNPN, CDR2 SVGIG, per germline (reference sequence). V gave up 5 bases and J gave up 1 base, with 11 bases separating them. Written as DNA, the CDR3 is TGTGCCTGGGATCGACGGAGAACTAATGAAAAACTGTTTTTT. Its protein product is CAWDRRRTNEKLFF.

In regard to this clone: One end of the junction does not line up with germline, which may come from a read error. The V call is TRBV4-1, the J call TRBJ2-4; D is ambiguous. The CDR3 runs to 14 residues. Per germline, CDR1 MGHRA and CDR2 YSYEKL. The CDR3 DNA follows: TGCGCCAGCAGCCAAGGCGAGGCCATAAACATTCAGTACTTC. It codes for CASSQGEAINIQYF.

With regard to this clone: Distinct nucleotide sequences in the sample also encode this CDR3. The gene calls are TRBV5-6 and TRBJ1-4; a possible D gene is TRBD1 (5 bases). Germline values: CDR1 SGHDT, CDR2 YYEEEE. The CDR3 covers 14 residues. V dropped 1 base and J dropped 8 bases, with 12 bases sitting between them. The CDR3 here is CASSLSGTGEKLFF. The CDR3 nucleotides are TGTGCCAGCAGCTTGAGCGGGACGGGAGAAAAACTGTTTTTT.

CDR3 sequence (DNA): TGTGCCAGCAGCTTAGGTCTGGGAGATTACGAGCAGTACTTC. Residues: CASSLGLGDYEQYF. The genes are TRBV7-6 and TRBJ2-7; TRBD2 is a possible D gene (5 bases). This CDR3 comprises 14 residues. Germline lookup yields CDR1 SGHVS and CDR2 FNYEAQ. V lost 1 base, J lost 4 bases, and 11 bases lay in between.

V is TRBV7-3 and J is TRBJ2-2, with 8 bases identical to TRBD1. The CDR3 is 16 amino acids. Trimming cost V 2 bases and J 8 bases; bases outside gene matches: 10. The germline gives CDR1 SGHTA, CDR2 FQGTGA. CDR3 loop: CASSLFQGADIGELFF. In nucleotides, the CDR3 is TGTGCCAGCAGCTTATTTCAGGGGGCGGATATAGGGGAGCTGTTTTTT.

The chain joins TRBV11-2 to TRBJ2-5, with D perhaps matching TRBD1 (6 bases). Germline-derived CDR1 and CDR2 are SGHAT and FQNNGV. This CDR3 is built from 13 residues. V lost 1 base and J lost 4, with 7 bases in between. CDR3 amino acids: CASSLGGLETQYF. In DNA form, the CDR3 reads TGTGCCAGCAGCTTAGGGGGGCTAGAGACCCAGTACTTC.

The rearrangement links TRBV6-5 to TRBJ2-2, with 10 bases identical to TRBD1. The CDR3 is 15 residues long. Trimming removed 7 bases from V and 4 bases from J; junction bases left unmatched: 6. Per germline, CDR1 MNHEY and CDR2 SVGAGI. CDR3 bases: TGTGCCAGCAATTCCGGGACAGGGGTCACCGGGGAGCTGTTTTTT. Protein product: CASNSGTGVTGELFF.

V and J are TRBV3-1 (or the pseudogene TRBV3-2) and TRBJ2-3; a possible D gene is TRBD2 (5 bases). Germline CDR1 and CDR2: LGHDT and YNNKEL (reference sequence). V was trimmed by 4 bases and J by 3 bases, leaving 17 bases between them. The CDR3 runs 16 residues. The DNA for the CDR3 is TGTGCCAGCAGCCCCCGGACTCCCCGTGGGACAGATACGCAGTATTTT. As protein: CASSPRTPRGTDTQYF.

This clone was detected a few times. The gene calls are TRBV7-9 and TRBJ2-1; 7 bases fit TRBD2. The junction had 6 bases not matched to a gene; V was cut back by 4 bases and J by 6 bases. The germline V gene has CDR1 SEHNR and CDR2 FQNEAQ (reference sequence). This CDR3 region has 14 residues. CDR3 sequence reads: CASSSREEFNEQFF. The CDR3 region has the DNA TGTGCCAGCAGCTCCCGGGAGGAGTTCAATGAGCAGTTCTTC. Full variable domain (outside the CDR3, taken from reference TRBV7-9 and TRBJ2-1): DTGVSQNPRHKITKRGQNVTFRCDPISEHNRLYWYRQTLGQGPEFLTYFQNEAQLEKSRLLSDRFSAERPKGSFSTLEIQRTEQGDSAMYLCASSSREEFNEQFFGPGTRLTVL.